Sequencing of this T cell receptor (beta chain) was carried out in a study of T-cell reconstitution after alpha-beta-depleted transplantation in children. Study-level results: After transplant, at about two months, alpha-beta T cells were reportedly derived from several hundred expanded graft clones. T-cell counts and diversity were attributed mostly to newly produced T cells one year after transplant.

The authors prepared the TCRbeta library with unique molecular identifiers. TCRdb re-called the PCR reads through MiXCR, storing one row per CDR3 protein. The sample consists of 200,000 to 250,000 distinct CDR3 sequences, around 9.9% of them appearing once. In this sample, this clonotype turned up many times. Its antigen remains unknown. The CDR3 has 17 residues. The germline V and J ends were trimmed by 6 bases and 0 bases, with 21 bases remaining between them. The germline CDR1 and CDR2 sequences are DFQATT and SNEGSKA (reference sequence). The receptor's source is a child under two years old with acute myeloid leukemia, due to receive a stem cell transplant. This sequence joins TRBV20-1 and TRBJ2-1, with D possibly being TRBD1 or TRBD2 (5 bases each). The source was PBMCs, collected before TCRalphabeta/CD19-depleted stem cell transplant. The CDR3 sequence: CSAVDRGPSSSYNEQFF. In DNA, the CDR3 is TGCAGTGCGGTGGATCGGGGACCGTCGAGCTCCTACAATGAGCAGTTCTTC.